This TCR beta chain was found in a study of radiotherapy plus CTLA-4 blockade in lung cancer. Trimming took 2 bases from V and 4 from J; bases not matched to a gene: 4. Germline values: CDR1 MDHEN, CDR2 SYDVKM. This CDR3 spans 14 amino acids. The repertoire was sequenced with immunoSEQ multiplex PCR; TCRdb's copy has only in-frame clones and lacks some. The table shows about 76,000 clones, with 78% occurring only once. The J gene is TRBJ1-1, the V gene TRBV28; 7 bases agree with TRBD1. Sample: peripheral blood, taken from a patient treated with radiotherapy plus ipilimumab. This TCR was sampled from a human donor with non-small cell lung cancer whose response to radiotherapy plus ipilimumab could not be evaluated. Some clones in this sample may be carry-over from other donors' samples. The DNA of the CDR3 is TGTGCCAGCAGTTTAGCCAGGGGGACCACTGAAGCTTTCTTT. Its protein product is CASSLARGTTEAFF. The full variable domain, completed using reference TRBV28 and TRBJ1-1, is DVKVTQSSRYLVKRTGEKVFLECVQDMDHENMFWYRQDPGLGLRLIYFSYDVKMKEKGDIPEGYSVSREKKERFSLILESASTNQTSMYLCASSLARGTTEAFFGQGTRLTVV.